This T cell receptor beta chain was documented in a study of a mutant IDH1 vaccine in newly diagnosed glioma. Study-wide background: Of treated patients, around 60% were men and roughly 40% women, averaging roughly 40 years. The earlier regimen, radiotherapy, temozolomide, or both, was most often both.

This table comes from immunoSEQ multiplex PCR, and its TCRdb copy is limited to in-frame clones, with some not included. The sample lists around 89,000 clones; 83% were seen once. As for time point: baseline, week 1 (first vaccination visit). Treatment specified: pre-vaccination baseline after standard-of-care therapy. V lost 2 bases and J 0 bases, leaving 7 bases between the germline ends. CDR1 MNHNS and CDR2 SASEGT come from the germline V gene. This CDR3 has 14 residues. The chain joins TRBV6-1 to TRBJ1-2; D not resolved. The source was PBMCs, collected from a glioma patient treated with radiotherapy, temozolomide or both. The TCR sequence derives from a woman aged 45 to 65 with glioma. CDR3 in DNA: TGTGCCAGCAGTGAAACTGTGGCTAACTATGGCTACACCTTC. It is translated as CASSETVANYGYTF.